The present TCR beta chain was sequenced within a study of blood T cell repertoires in COVID-19. The CDR3 loop spans 15 amino acids. In the original processing: It was from reference gene primer amplification that nucleated cell counts were estimated. Libraries were prepared by immunoSEQ multiplex PCR; TCRdb keeps only in-frame clonotypes and omits some of them. V, J and clone size are those of that table, while D and trimming were read from the DNA. The repertoire consists of about 140,000 clones, with just over 85% occurring once and the leading ten covering approximately 4.5%. Material: PBMCs or T cells enriched from blood (not recorded which). The source of this sequence is a man in his fifties or sixties who had recovered from COVID-19. The chain uses TRBV21-1 and TRBJ2-7; TRBD1, the D gene given by the table, was not confirmed from the DNA. TRBV21-1 is termed a pseudogene. The CDR3 reads CASSKVRRQGAEQYF. In DNA form, the CDR3 reads TGTGCCAGCAGCAAAGTGAGGCGACAGGGCGCCGAGCAGTACTTC.